This TCR beta chain was sequenced in a study of T cells after yellow fever vaccination. MiXCR, applied by TCRdb to the 5' RACE reads, yields one record per CDR3 protein. The profile shows about 340,000 distinct CDR3 sequences, over 8% of them singletons. The CDR3 is 13 residues long. Germline-derived CDR1 and CDR2 are SGHNT and YYREEE (reference sequence). The germline V and J ends were trimmed by 4 bases and 4 bases, with 11 bases remaining between them. This sample comprised PBMCs, obtained on the day of the first yellow fever vaccination. The chain has TRBV5-4 and TRBJ2-5; D is unresolved. The receptor was derived from a man younger than 35 who received the YFV17D yellow fever vaccine. The CDR3: CASSPPMGETQYF. The CDR3 nucleotides read TGTGCCAGCAGCCCTCCTATGGGAGAGACCCAGTACTTC.